Listed below are T cell receptor beta chains from one sample, sequenced in a study of breast tumors, draining lymph nodes, adjacent tissues. TCRdb ran MiXCR on the multiplex PCR reads and lists one entry per CDR3 protein. This table holds some 170,000 distinct CDR3 sequences, roughly 35% found once. Input material: axillary lymph node tissue. These TCRs come from a female donor with breast cancer. Some clones in this sample may be carry-over from other donors' samples. Both conserved end residues are part of each CDR3. A D gene is named only where the DNA matches it firmly. The listing skips clone size in some rows; elsewhere it reads once, few, many or a size class.

d_call,v_call,j_call,clone_size,cdr3_aa,cdr3_nt
-,TRBV6-4,TRBJ1-2,-,CASSDSGGYYGYTF,TGTGCCAGCAGTGACTCTGGGGGTTACTATGGCTACACCTTC
-,TRBV6-5,TRBJ1-6,many,CATQRGGGVFNSPLHF,TGTGCCACCCAACGAGGGGGAGGGGTCTTCAATTCACCCCTCCACTTT
-,TRBV20-1,TRBJ2-7,many,CSARGVDEQYF,TGCAGTGCTAGAGGGGTGGACGAGCAGTACTTC
-,TRBV6-1,TRBJ2-7,many,CASSGGQYEQYF,TGTGCCAGCAGTGGCGGACAGTACGAGCAGTACTTC
TRBD2,TRBV10-2,TRBJ2-6,-,CASSDTAGASVLTF,TGCGCCAGCAGTGATACGGCGGGAGCCAGCGTCCTGACTTTC
-,TRBV20-1,TRBJ2-7,many,CSARLLAAYEQYF,TGCAGTGCTAGGCTCCTAGCAGCTTACGAGCAGTACTTC
-,TRBV7-3,TRBJ2-3,many,CASSLNWGPADTQYF,TGTGCCAGCAGCCTCAATTGGGGGCCCGCAGATACGCAGTATTTT
-,TRBV5-5,TRBJ2-2,few,CASSRTDTTGELFF,TGTGCCAGCAGCCGGACAGATACCACCGGGGAGCTGTTTTTT
-,TRBV6-5,TRBJ1-1,few,CASSWGVNTEAFF,TGTGCCAGCAGTTGGGGGGTGAACACTGAAGCTTTCTTT
-,TRBV2,TRBJ2-2,many,CASRNDNTGELFF,TGTGCCAGCAGAAACGACAACACCGGGGAGCTGTTTTTT
TRBD1,TRBV28,TRBJ2-1,few,CASQSGGIGDNEQFF,TGTGCCAGCCAATCAGGGGGCATCGGAGACAATGAGCAGTTCTTC
-,TRBV9,TRBJ2-5,once,CASSVDRAETQYF,TGTGCCAGCAGCGTAGATCGGGCAGAGACCCAGTACTTC
-,TRBV19,TRBJ2-2,many,CASSPLRVSNTGELFF,TGTGCCAGTAGTCCCCTCAGGGTCTCGAACACCGGGGAGCTGTTTTTT
TRBD1,TRBV6-4,TRBJ2-1,-,CASSPTPPGQGKQFF,TGTGCCAGCAGTCCCACTCCCCCGGGACAGGGGAAGCAGTTCTTC
TRBD2,TRBV27,TRBJ2-1,-,CASSPRGTSGRPYNEQFF,TGTGCCAGCAGCCCACGCGGGACTAGCGGGAGGCCTTACAATGAGCAGTTCTTC